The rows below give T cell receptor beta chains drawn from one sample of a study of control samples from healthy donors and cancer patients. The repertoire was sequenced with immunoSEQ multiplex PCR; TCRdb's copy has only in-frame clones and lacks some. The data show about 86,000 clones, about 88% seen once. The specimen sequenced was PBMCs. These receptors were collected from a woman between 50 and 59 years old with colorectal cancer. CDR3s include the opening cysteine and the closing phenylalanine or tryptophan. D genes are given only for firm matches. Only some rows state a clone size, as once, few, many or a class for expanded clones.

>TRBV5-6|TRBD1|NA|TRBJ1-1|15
CASSLLGQVNTEAFF
TGTGCCAGCAGCTTGCTAGGACAGGTAAACACTGAAGCTTTCTTT
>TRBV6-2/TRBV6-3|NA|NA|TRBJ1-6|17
CASSYSSGSIVNSPLHF
TGTGCCAGCAGTTACTCTTCGGGGTCTATCGTGAATTCACCCCTCCACTTT
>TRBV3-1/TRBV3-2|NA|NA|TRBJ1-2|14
CASSQDADTGGYTF
TGTGCCAGCAGCCAAGATGCAGATACAGGGGGCTACACCTTC
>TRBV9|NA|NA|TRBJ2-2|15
CASSDRGAGTGELFF
TGTGCCAGCAGCGATAGGGGGGCGGGCACCGGGGAGCTGTTTTTT
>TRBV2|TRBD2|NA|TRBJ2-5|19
CASSARLGSGGKGKETQYF
TGTGCCAGCAGCGCCAGGCTAGGTAGCGGGGGGAAGGGGAAGGAGACCCAGTACTTC
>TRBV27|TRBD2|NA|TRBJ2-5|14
CASRRTSGGAAQYF
TGTGCCAGCAGGCGTACTAGCGGGGGGGCGGCCCAGTACTTC
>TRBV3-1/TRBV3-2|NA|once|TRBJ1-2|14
CASSQEAKNYGYTF
TGTGCCAGCAGCCAAGAGGCCAAGAACTATGGCTACACCTTC
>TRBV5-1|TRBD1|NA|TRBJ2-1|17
CASSLGTGGYSYNEQFF
TGCGCCAGCAGCCTGGGGACAGGGGGTTACTCCTACAATGAGCAGTTCTTC
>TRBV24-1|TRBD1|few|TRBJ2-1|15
CATSDSPGQGDEQFF
TGTGCCACCAGTGATTCCCCGGGACAGGGAGATGAGCAGTTCTTC
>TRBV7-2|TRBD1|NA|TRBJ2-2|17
CASSQSMTGVGTGELFF
TGTGCCAGCAGTCAATCGATGACAGGGGTCGGCACCGGGGAGCTGTTTTTT
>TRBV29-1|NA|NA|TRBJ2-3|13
CSVEDLATDTQYF
TGCAGCGTTGAAGATCTGGCCACAGATACGCAGTATTTT
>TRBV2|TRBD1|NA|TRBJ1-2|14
CASVESPGGWSYTF
TGTGCCAGCGTAGAAAGTCCAGGGGGCTGGAGCTACACCTTC
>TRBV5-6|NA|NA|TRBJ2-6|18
CASTLEFGHFSGANVLTF
TGTGCCAGCACTCTAGAGTTCGGGCATTTCTCTGGGGCCAACGTCCTGACTTTC
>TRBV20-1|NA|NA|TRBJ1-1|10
CSPWGWEAFF
TGCAGCCCGTGGGGCTGGGAAGCTTTCTTT
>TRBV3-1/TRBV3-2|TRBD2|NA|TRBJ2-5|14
CASSPSGGWETQYF
TGTGCCAGCAGCCCCTCGGGGGGATGGGAGACCCAGTACTTC
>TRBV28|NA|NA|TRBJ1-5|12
CAPRTYNQPQHF
TGTGCCCCCCGCACCTACAATCAGCCCCAGCATTTT
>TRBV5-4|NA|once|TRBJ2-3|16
CASSLAGGYGTDTQYF
TGTGCCAGCAGCTTGGCCGGCGGGTACGGCACAGATACGCAGTATTTT
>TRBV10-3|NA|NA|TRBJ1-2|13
CAISGRGEDGYTF
TGTGCCATCAGTGGTAGAGGGGAAGATGGCTACACCTTC
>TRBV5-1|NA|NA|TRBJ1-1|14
CASRDTGPTTEAFF
TGCGCCAGCAGGGATACCGGACCCACCACTGAAGCTTTCTTT
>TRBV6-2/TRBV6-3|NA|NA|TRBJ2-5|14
CASSIGQHQETQYF
TGTGCCAGCAGCATAGGACAGCACCAAGAGACCCAGTACTTC
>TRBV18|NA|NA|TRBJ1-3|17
CASSPGSVVSSGNTIYF
TGTGCCAGCTCACCGGGGTCAGTCGTGTCCTCTGGAAACACCATATATTTT
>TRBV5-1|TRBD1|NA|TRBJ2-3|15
CASSISGQGLDTQYF
TGCGCCAGCAGCATATCTGGACAGGGTTTAGATACGCAGTATTTT
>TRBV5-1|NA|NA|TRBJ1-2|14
CASSLEGSLYGYTF
TGCGCCAGCAGCTTGGAGGGCAGTCTCTATGGCTACACCTTC
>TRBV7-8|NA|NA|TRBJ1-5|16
CASSPKGVGGNQPQHF
TGTGCCAGCAGCCCTAAAGGGGTGGGAGGCAATCAGCCCCAGCATTTT
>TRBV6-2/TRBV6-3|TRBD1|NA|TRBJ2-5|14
CASSPNRGVQTQYF
TGTGCCAGCAGCCCGAACAGGGGCGTGCAGACCCAGTACTTC
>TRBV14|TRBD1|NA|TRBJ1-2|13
CASSPGTAYGYTF
TGTGCCAGCAGCCCCGGGACAGCCTATGGCTACACCTTC
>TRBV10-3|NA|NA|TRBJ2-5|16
CAISESKGSNQETQYF
TGTGCCATCAGTGAGTCGAAGGGTAGTAACCAAGAGACCCAGTACTTC
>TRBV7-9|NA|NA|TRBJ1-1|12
CASSATATEAFF
TGTGCCAGCAGCGCAACGGCGACTGAAGCTTTCTTT
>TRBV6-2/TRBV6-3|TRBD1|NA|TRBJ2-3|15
CASSYSDRATDTQYF
TGTGCCAGCAGTTACTCGGACAGGGCGACAGATACGCAGTATTTT
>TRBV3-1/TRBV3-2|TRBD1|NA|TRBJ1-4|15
CASRPRTGRNEKLFF
TGTGCCAGCAGGCCCCGGACAGGGAGAAATGAAAAACTGTTTTTT
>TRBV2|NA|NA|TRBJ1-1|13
CASTTELNTEAFF
TGTGCCAGCACGACAGAATTGAACACTGAAGCTTTCTTT
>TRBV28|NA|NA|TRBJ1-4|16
CASSLMQGLLSEKLFF
TGTGCCAGCAGTTTAATGCAGGGCCTACTCTCGGAAAAACTGTTTTTT
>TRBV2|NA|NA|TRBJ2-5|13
CASSPLYQETQYF
TGTGCCAGCAGCCCCTTGTATCAAGAGACCCAGTACTTC